The rows below give T cell receptor beta chains drawn from one sample of a study of OX40 agonist ivuxolimab in advanced cancers. Here immunoSEQ multiplex PCR was the method, and the copy in TCRdb shows in-frame clones only, minus some. The sample records roughly 80,000 clones, around 78% being singletons. Material: CD4+ or CD8+ T cells sorted from blood, obtained in a trial of the OX40 agonist ivuxolimab. Receptor source: an adult with an advanced solid tumor such as melanoma, head and neck, liver or kidney cancer. CDR3s include the opening cysteine and the closing phenylalanine or tryptophan. Fields, in order: V gene, J gene, clone size, D gene, CDR3 DNA, CDR3 protein. A D gene is named only where the DNA matches it firmly. Not every row has a clone size; where given, it reads once, few, many or a size class.

TRBV9	TRBJ2-7	NA	NA	TGTGCCAGCAGCGTATCGGGCAGGGGCCACGAGCAGTACTTC	CASSVSGRGHEQYF
TRBV30	TRBJ1-5	few	NA	TGTGCCTGGAGTCATACAGGATTAAGCAATCAGCCCCAGCATTTT	CAWSHTGLSNQPQHF
TRBV9	TRBJ1-2	NA	NA	TGTGCCAGCAGTGAGACAGGACAGTACCTTAACTATGGCTACACCTTC	CASSETGQYLNYGYTF
TRBV29-1	TRBJ1-2	NA	TRBD1	TGCAGCGTTGATTGGACAGGGAGCGTAGGCGGCTACACCTTC	CSVDWTGSVGGYTF
TRBV2	TRBJ1-5	NA	NA	TGTGCCAGCAGTGATTCATCGTCTAGCAATCAGCCCCAGCATTTT	CASSDSSSSNQPQHF
TRBV7-9	TRBJ2-3	NA	TRBD1	TGTGCCAGCAGCAAACAGGGGGCTAGCACAGATACGCAGTATTTT	CASSKQGASTDTQYF
TRBV19	TRBJ1-2	NA	NA	TGTGCCAGTAGTACCGAGCGAAGCTATGGCTACACCTTC	CASSTERSYGYTF
TRBV7-6	TRBJ1-6	NA	NA	TGTGCCAGCAGCTTCCGGGAAACAGGAAATTCACCCCTCCACTTT	CASSFRETGNSPLHF
TRBV6-6	TRBJ1-1	NA	NA	TGTGCCAGCAGCCCTGGAGAAAGGGTCACTGAAGCTTTCTTT	CASSPGERVTEAFF
TRBV7-2	TRBJ1-4	NA	NA	TGTGCCAGCAGACTCCAGGGTTTAGGGGATGAAAAACTGTTTTTT	CASRLQGLGDEKLFF
TRBV7-2	TRBJ2-3	once	NA	TGTGCCAGCAGCCAAGAACTAAGAGATACGCAGTATTTT	CASSQELRDTQYF
TRBV7-8	TRBJ2-2	NA	NA	TGTGCCAGCAGCTTATTGCAGGGGAGGGAGGCCGGGGAGCTGTTTTTT	CASSLLQGREAGELFF